This entry lists 22 T cell receptor beta chains sequenced from one sample in a study of T cells after yellow fever vaccination. Each CDR3 protein is one row after TCRdb ran MiXCR on the 5' RACE reads. In the table there are about 75,000 distinct CDR3 sequences, more than 5.5% of which are singletons. Sequenced here: CD8+ T cells sorted from PBMCs, sampled roughly 10 days after the first yellow fever vaccination. Receptors were obtained from a man younger than 35 who received the YFV17D yellow fever vaccine.

V is TRBV5-1 and J is TRBJ2-1; 9 bases align to TRBD2. In germline, CDR1 is SGHRS, CDR2 YFSETQ. The CDR3 contains 15 residues. The ends lost 2 bases at V and 4 bases at J; junction bases unmatched: 4. This CDR3 is CASSFKSGGYNEQFF. The DNA of the CDR3 is TGCGCCAGCAGCTTTAAGAGCGGGGGGTACAATGAGCAGTTCTTC.

This clonotype was detected many times. The CDR3 protein is CASSRGGVAEKLFF. DNA of the CDR3: TGTGCCAGCAGCCGGGGGGGGGTTGCCGAAAAACTGTTTTTT. J is TRBJ1-4 and V is TRBV7-9, with a weak D call TRBD1 (5 bases). V was cut by 5 bases and J by 8 bases, with 15 bases left in between. This CDR3 has 14 residues. CDR1 is SEHNR, CDR2 FQNEAQ, per germline (reference sequence). Looking up the rest from reference TRBV7-9 and TRBJ1-4 gives the full variable domain: DTGVSQNPRHKITKRGQNVTFRCDPISEHNRLYWYRQTLGQGPEFLTYFQNEAQLEKSRLLSDRFSAERPKGSFSTLEIQRTEQGDSAMYLCASSRGGVAEKLFFGSGTQLSVL.

The table lists this clonotype with many counts. The V gene is TRBV4-1, the J gene TRBJ2-7; tentative D call: TRBD1 (5 bases). Trimming took off 1 base at V and 3 bases at J, with 7 bases between the two ends. CDR1 MGHRA and CDR2 YSYEKL come from the germline V gene. The CDR3 has 13 residues. The CDR3 is CASSQGQHYEQYF. The CDR3 DNA sequence: TGCGCCAGCAGCCAAGGACAGCACTACGAGCAGTACTTC.

This clonotype was detected many times. J is TRBJ2-7 and V is TRBV20-1, with TRBD2 matching 9 bases. The CDR3 covers 13 residues. V shed 7 bases, J shed 2 bases, and the junction held 6 bases outside the gene matches. Germline loops: CDR1 DFQATT, CDR2 SNEGSKA (reference sequence). The CDR3 sequence is CSGASGDPYEQYF. CDR3 nucleotide sequence: TGCAGTGGGGCTAGCGGGGACCCCTACGAGCAGTACTTC.

This clonotype showed up just a few times. The chain links TRBV20-1 to TRBJ2-3; no clear D gene. The germline V gene has CDR1 DFQATT and CDR2 SNEGSKA (reference sequence). This CDR3 comprises 10 residues. Trimming stripped 4 bases from V and 6 bases from J, with 5 bases between. The CDR3 spells CSAILDTQYF. As DNA, the CDR3 is TGCAGTGCTATATTGGATACGCAGTATTTT.

The gene calls are TRBV7-9 and TRBJ2-1, with TRBD1 as a possible D gene (5 bases). The CDR3 totals 15 residues. CDR1 SEHNR and CDR2 FQNEAQ come from the germline V gene (reference sequence). V was clipped by 3 bases and J by 8 bases, with 17 bases between them. CDR3 sequence (DNA): TGTGCCAGCAGCTTCAAACAGGCAGCATGGGATGAGCAGTTCTTC. Its translation is CASSFKQAAWDEQFF. Supplemented by reference TRBV7-9 and TRBJ2-1, the full variable domain reads DTGVSQNPRHKITKRGQNVTFRCDPISEHNRLYWYRQTLGQGPEFLTYFQNEAQLEKSRLLSDRFSAERPKGSFSTLEIQRTEQGDSAMYLCASSFKQAAWDEQFFGPGTRLTVL.

CDR3 DNA: TGTGCCAGCTCACCCACAGACAGGGTCGGCAATGAGCAGTTCTTC. Amino acid sequence: CASSPTDRVGNEQFF. This chain links TRBV18 with TRBJ2-1; 7 bases are shared with TRBD1. The CDR3 contains 15 residues. The trim removed 3 bases at V and 6 bases at J, leaving 8 bases unmatched. Germline-derived CDR1 and CDR2 are KGHSH and LQKENI.

This rearrangement joins TRBV6-1 to TRBJ2-2; TRBD1 or TRBD2 may be the D gene (5 bases each). The CDR3 spans 16 residues. The V gene lost 7 bases and the J gene lost 3 bases, with 18 bases spanning the gap. CDR1 and CDR2 (germline): MNHNS, SASEGT. In DNA form, the CDR3 reads TGTGCCAGCAAACGGGGCTGGGGCAGGGACACCGGGGAGCTGTTTTTT. This sequence encodes CASKRGWGRDTGELFF.

The table lists this clonotype with many counts. The chain has TRBV5-5 and TRBJ1-6; possibly TRBD1 for D (5 bases). Germline V gene sequence: CDR1 SGHKS, CDR2 YYEKEE (reference sequence). With 5 bases removed from V and 10 bases from J, the gap between germline ends came to 13 bases. The CDR3 runs to 13 residues. The CDR3 loop reads CASSHLGDSPLHF. CDR3 coding DNA: TGTGCCAGCAGTCACTTGGGGGACTCACCCCTCCACTTT.

This clonotype was detected only a few times. The chain links TRBV7-2 to TRBJ1-1; D possibly corresponds to TRBD1 (5 bases). Germline CDR1 SGHTA, CDR2 FQGNSA. V lost 2 bases and J lost 8, with 15 bases in between. There are 14 residues in the CDR3. CDR3 sequence: CASSLLRAAPEAFF. The CDR3 DNA sequence: TGTGCCAGCAGCTTACTCAGGGCAGCTCCCGAAGCTTTCTTT.

This clonotype was counted a few times. The chain couples TRBV12-3 or TRBV12-4 to TRBJ2-1; D unclear. V lost 6 bases and J 8 bases, leaving 17 bases between the germline ends. The CDR3 runs to 14 residues. The CDR3 spells CASRSLTLKDEQFF. For the CDR3, the DNA is TGTGCCAGCAGATCCCTGACATTGAAGGATGAGCAGTTCTTC.

The CDR3 coding sequence is TGTGCCAGCAGCCAAGAAAACGGAGATACGCAGTATTTT. This sequence encodes CASSQENGDTQYF. This sequence joins TRBV4-2 and TRBJ2-3; no definite D call. Germline V CDR1 and CDR2: LGHNA, YNFKEQ. V lost 0 bases and J 5 bases, leaving 6 bases between the germline ends. The CDR3 totals 13 residues.

This clonotype came up once. The chain has TRBV4-3 and TRBJ2-3; 7 bases align to TRBD2. The CDR3 totals 15 residues. CDR1 and CDR2 from the germline V gene are LGHNA and YSLEER. With V trimmed by 1 base and J by 2 bases, 3 bases remained unmatched. The CDR3 reads CASSQASGVTDTQYF. CDR3 DNA: TGCGCCAGCAGCCAAGCCAGCGGGGTCACAGATACGCAGTATTTT.

This clonotype was counted only a few times. The chain carries TRBV10-2 and TRBJ2-6; 13 bases map to TRBD2. V gave up 3 bases and J gave up 6 bases; unmatched junction bases: 5. Germline CDR1 reads WSHSY; CDR2 reads SAAADI. The CDR3 runs to 17 residues. The CDR3 spells CASSDTSGGAEANVLTF. The CDR3 DNA reads as TGCGCCAGCAGTGACACTAGCGGGGGGGCTGAGGCCAACGTCCTGACTTTC.

The CDR3 spells CASSLGAYSYEQYF. The CDR3 DNA sequence: TGCGCCAGCAGCTTGGGGGCCTACTCCTACGAGCAGTACTTC. The V and J genes are TRBV5-1 and TRBJ2-7; D gene unclear. The CDR3 has 14 residues. Germline V lookup: CDR1 SGHRS, CDR2 YFSETQ. Trimming removed 0 bases from V and 0 bases from J, with 7 bases in between.

This clonotype was counted many times. This chain links TRBV12-3 or TRBV12-4 with TRBJ2-7; a weak D match, TRBD2 (7 bases). There are 14 residues in the CDR3. V shed 4 bases and J shed 0 bases, with 10 bases lying between them. The CDR3 protein is CASSWGGHSYEQYF. Written as DNA, the CDR3 is TGTGCCAGCAGTTGGGGGGGGCACTCCTACGAGCAGTACTTC.

This clonotype was observed many times. V gene TRBV12-5 combines with J gene TRBJ1-1; no definite D call. Germline CDR1 and CDR2: LGHNT and FRNRAP. The CDR3 loop spans 12 amino acids. The V gene lost 4 bases and the J gene lost 5 bases, with 8 bases spanning the gap. The CDR3 loop reads CASGSWGTEAFF. As DNA, the CDR3 is TGTGCTAGTGGTTCCTGGGGTACTGAAGCTTTCTTT.

This clonotype was observed a few times. The rearrangement links TRBV19 to TRBJ2-7, with D hard to call. Per germline, CDR1 LNHDA and CDR2 SQIVND (reference sequence). The CDR3 has 14 residues. V shed 3 bases and J shed 0 bases, with 9 bases lying between them. The CDR3, as DNA: TGTGCCAGTAGTATTACGTCCAGCTCCTACGAGCAGTACTTC. This codes for CASSITSSSYEQYF.

Ten or more counts support this clonotype. This sequence joins TRBV29-1 and TRBJ2-1; 13 nucleotides align to TRBD2. Germline CDR1 is SQVTM and CDR2 is ANQGSEA. The CDR3 has 14 residues. The J segment lost 8 bases and the V segment lost 7 bases, leaving 8 bases of the junction unmatched. Here the CDR3 reads CSGVLAGGLDEQFF. CDR3 DNA sequence: TGCAGCGGAGTACTAGCGGGGGGGCTCGATGAGCAGTTCTTC.

V gene TRBV23-1 combines with J gene TRBJ2-3, with D possibly TRBD2 on 6 matching bases. TRBV23-1 has ORF status, its function being uncertain. Trimming cost V 7 bases and J 0 bases, with 14 bases left between them. The CDR3 covers 15 residues. The CDR3 region is CASKEGRLSTDTQYF. The CDR3 DNA follows: TGCGCCAGCAAGGAGGGACGCCTTAGCACAGATACGCAGTATTTT.

The table lists this clonotype with many counts. The genes are TRBV9 and TRBJ1-2; D may be TRBD1 (6 bases). Trimming took 3 bases from V and 2 from J, leaving 14 bases between them. This CDR3 has 15 residues. Germline CDR1 and CDR2: SGDLS and YYNGEE. This chain's CDR3 is CASSADTGPNYGYTF. The CDR3 DNA reads TGTGCCAGCAGCGCCGACACAGGGCCCAACTATGGCTACACCTTC.

CDR3 sequence: CASSLSHSNQPQHF. The CDR3 region has the DNA TGTGCCAGCAGCTTATCACATAGCAATCAGCCCCAGCATTTT. This chain connects TRBV7-2 to TRBJ1-5; no clear D. CDR3 length: 14 amino acids. Germline V gene lookup returns CDR1 SGHTA and CDR2 FQGNSA. With 2 bases removed from V and 0 bases from J, the gap between germline ends came to 5 bases.